This T cell receptor (beta chain) was sequenced for a study of vaccination effects on CD4 cells after COVID-19. Method: immunoSEQ multiplex PCR; TCRdb's copy keeps in-frame clones and lacks some. The sample contains tens of thousands of clones, 70% of which appear only once. Antigen-specific CD4+ T cells expanded by the ViraFEST assay with viral peptide pools were then sequenced. The authors isolated CD4+ T cells after less than eleven days of culture. The vaccine recipients had no prior SARS-CoV-2 infection, with negative nucleocapsid antibodies. V lost 4 bases to trimming and J lost 4 bases, with 11 bases between them. Germline CDR1 reads SGHRS; CDR2 reads YFSETQ. CDR3 length: 13 residues. This clone was recorded a few times. Its specificity is unknown.

V gene TRBV5-1 combines with J gene TRBJ1-2, with D unclear. The receptor comes from a human donor who received a COVID-19 vaccine. The sample was CD4+ T cells from PBMCs cultured with SARS-CoV-2 spike peptides, taken before COVID-19 vaccination. CDR3 region: CASSPARGYGYTF. CDR3 nucleotides: TGCGCCAGCAGCCCAGCTCGTGGCTATGGCTACACCTTC. The full variable domain, its missing parts supplied by reference TRBV5-1 and TRBJ1-2, is KAGVTQTPRYLIKTRGQQVTLSCSPISGHRSVSWYQQTPGQGLQFLFEYFSETQRNKGNFPGRFSGRQFSNSRSEMNVSTLELGDSALYLCASSPARGYGYTFGSGTRLTVV.